Listed below are T cell receptor beta chains from one sample, sequenced in a study of beta chain features in type 1 diabetes. This table comes from immunoSEQ multiplex PCR, and its TCRdb copy is limited to in-frame clones, with some not included. Of around 200,000 clones listed, about 13% are singletons. Source material: central memory CD4+ T cells from blood. The receptors stem from a woman aged 18-29 years in good health. The CDR3 runs from the conserved cysteine through the conserved F or W.

v_call	j_call	cdr3_aa
TRBV28	TRBJ2-2	CASIPGQGTGELFF
TRBV5-1	TRBJ1-1	CASSLALSGGITEAFF
TRBV4-2	TRBJ2-5	CASSQEGGETQYF
TRBV7-3	TRBJ2-1	CASSLTPTGSNEQFF
TRBV4-3	TRBJ2-1	CASSQDVVAGGRQFF
TRBV7-6	TRBJ1-1	CASSRGQLNTEAFF
TRBV2	TRBJ2-1	CASSRSTSGRAHEQFF
TRBV29-1	TRBJ2-6	CSVGGAGANVLTF
TRBV11-2	TRBJ1-1	CASSSTRGSKAFF
TRBV2	TRBJ2-7	CASSEGSGTYEQYF
TRBV30	TRBJ2-1	CAWSVKGLAEGEQFF
TRBV7-2	TRBJ2-5	CASIDSVYRQETQYF
TRBV30	TRBJ2-3	CAWSGGNTDTQYF
TRBV30	TRBJ2-2	CAWSGLSFGGELFF
TRBV7-8	TRBJ2-5	CASSRRASGAQETQYF
TRBV10-3	TRBJ2-7	CAINPGANDYEQYF
TRBV5-1	TRBJ2-7	CASSTEGRVYEQYF
TRBV18	TRBJ1-2	CASSPMQGTDNYGYTF
TRBV30	TRBJ2-1	CAWSVGTGHYNEQFF
TRBV14	TRBJ2-5	CASSQRQGFSQETQYF
TRBV30	TRBJ1-2	CAWQGQGNQGYTF
TRBV28	TRBJ1-4	CASSFTGIQNEKLFF
TRBV18	TRBJ2-5	CASSRSGAEETQYF
TRBV28	TRBJ1-2	CASKIQPGQVGGGYTF
TRBV30	TRBJ1-2	CAWSVAGTVYGYTF
TRBV2	TRBJ2-5	CASSEQGIGLETQYF
TRBV29-1	TRBJ2-2	CSVASGTGGTGELFF
TRBV7-2	TRBJ1-2	CASSLGQGRGYTF
TRBV2	TRBJ2-7	CASSLSPGTSGYEQYF
TRBV28	TRBJ2-7	CAGSRRASHYEQYF
TRBV5-1	TRBJ1-1	CASRRQEGTEAFF
TRBV9	TRBJ2-2	CASSGAGGINTGELFF